This entry lists 18 T cell receptor beta chains sequenced from one sample in a study of T cell responses to AZD1222 COVID-19 vaccine. Clones were sequenced by immunoSEQ multiplex PCR, and TCRdb holds only the in-frame ones, with some missing. The data contain over 150,000 clones, 90% of them singletons. Sequencing used peripheral blood, obtained on day 0 of AZD1222 vaccination. All receptors derive from an adult in good health.

The rearrangement uses TRBV5-6 and TRBJ2-7; 7 nucleotides agree with TRBD2. The CDR3 contains 13 residues. The V gene's germline CDR1 is SGHDT and CDR2 YYEEEE. Trimming took 5 bases from V and 1 from J; bases not matched to a gene: 3. This CDR3 reads CASSSGPSYEQYF. CDR3 nucleotide sequence: TGTGCCAGCAGTAGCGGGCCATCCTACGAGCAGTACTTC.

The chain joins TRBV6-2 or TRBV6-3 to TRBJ2-7; D not resolved. Germline CDR1 reads MNHEY; CDR2 reads SVGEGT. The CDR3 has 14 residues. Trimming cost V 0 bases and J 6 bases, with 12 bases left between them. The CDR3 DNA reads TGTGCCAGCAGTTACTCGAATGTGGTGGCCGAGCAGTACTTC. Protein product: CASSYSNVVAEQYF.

This chain uses TRBV27 with TRBJ2-1; D may correspond to TRBD1 or TRBD2 (5 bases each). The germline CDR1 and CDR2 sequences are MNHEY and SMNVEV (reference sequence). With 0 bases removed from V and 1 base from J, the gap between germline ends came to 10 bases. The CDR3 totals 16 residues. This CDR3 reads CASSLSDGGSYNEQFF. The CDR3 region has the DNA TGTGCCAGCAGTTTATCGGATGGGGGATCCTACAATGAGCAGTTCTTC.

The CDR3 region is CAWSVDPGGGNQPQHF. The CDR3 nucleotides are TGTGCCTGGAGTGTGGATCCTGGGGGTGGCAATCAGCCCCAGCATTTT. The chain carries TRBV30 and TRBJ1-5; tentative D call: TRBD1 (5 bases). The V gene lost 0 bases and the J gene lost 2 bases, with 14 bases spanning the gap. Germline lookup yields CDR1 GTSNPN and CDR2 SVGIG (reference sequence). The CDR3 totals 16 residues.

This clone was picked up one time. The V and J genes are TRBV13 and TRBJ2-7; 7 positions match TRBD1. Germline CDR1 and CDR2: PRHDT and FYEKMQ (reference sequence). The CDR3 consists of 14 residues. J was trimmed by 2 bases and V by 3 bases; bases with no gene match: 4. The CDR3 nucleotides read TGTGCCAGCAGCTTGGGGACAGTTGCCTACGAGCAGTACTTC. It is translated as CASSLGTVAYEQYF.

The chain employs TRBV2 and TRBJ2-5; D is unclear. V lost 3 bases, J lost 4 bases, and 9 bases lay in between. CDR1 is SNHLY and CDR2 is FYNNEI in the germline V gene. The CDR3 loop spans 13 amino acids. CDR3 amino acids: CASSDYLGETQYF. The CDR3 coding sequence is TGTGCCAGCAGTGATTATTTGGGAGAGACCCAGTACTTC. Full variable domain (remainder filled in from reference TRBV2 and TRBJ2-5): EPEVTQTPSHQVTQMGQEVILRCVPISNHLYFYWYRQILGQKVEFLVSFYNNEISEKSEIFDDQFSVERPDGSNFTLKIRSTKLEDSAMYFCASSDYLGETQYFGPGTRLLVL.

The chain employs TRBV2 and TRBJ1-3; the match to TRBD1 covers 8 bases. From germline, CDR1 is SNHLY and CDR2 FYNNEI. J was trimmed by 2 bases and V by 6 bases; bases with no gene match: 6. This CDR3 region has 15 residues. CDR3: CASRRQGSAGNTIYF. The CDR3 DNA reads TGTGCCAGCAGAAGACAGGGGAGTGCTGGAAACACCATATATTTT.

The sample holds one count of this clone. The J gene is TRBJ1-1, the V gene TRBV6-5; no firm D call. The CDR3 covers 14 residues. The V gene lost 0 bases and the J gene lost 0 bases, with 5 bases spanning the gap. Germline loops: CDR1 MNHEY, CDR2 SVGAGI. CDR3 region: CASSYSSLNTEAFF. DNA for the CDR3: TGTGCCAGCAGTTACTCGAGCTTGAACACTGAAGCTTTCTTT.

The rearrangement joins TRBV11-2 to TRBJ2-5; D is undetermined. The CDR3 has 12 residues. Per the germline V gene, CDR1 is SGHAT and CDR2 is FQNNGV. Trimming removed 5 bases from V and 0 bases from J, with 4 bases in between. The CDR3 DNA sequence: TGTGCCAGCAGCACGTACCAAGAGACCCAGTACTTC. This sequence encodes CASSTYQETQYF.

The chain recombines TRBV11-2 with TRBJ1-1; possibly TRBD1 for D (6 bases). The V end was cut by 0 bases, the J end by 5 bases, with 19 bases between. This CDR3 has 17 residues. From germline, CDR1 is SGHAT and CDR2 FQNNGV. CDR3 sequence: CASSLETGATYSTEAFF. The CDR3 nucleotides are TGTGCCAGCAGCTTAGAGACAGGAGCCACCTATTCGACTGAAGCTTTCTTT.

V usage is TRBV6-5 and J usage is TRBJ1-4; 7 bases line up with TRBD1. Unmatched junction bases numbered 7, after V lost 6 bases and J lost 6 bases. CDR1 is MNHEY, CDR2 SVGAGI, per germline. The CDR3 has 14 residues. CDR3 DNA sequence: TGTGCCAGCAGACCAAGGGGGCAGGATGAAAAACTGTTTTTT. It yields the protein CASRPRGQDEKLFF.

This clone was found a few times. The V gene is TRBV28, the J gene TRBJ2-7; D unclear. Deletions cut 7 bases from V and 7 bases from J, with 20 bases between. Looked up from germline, CDR1 is MDHEN and CDR2 is SYDVKM. The CDR3 spans 14 residues. Here the CDR3 reads CASKPGTPTTEQYF. The DNA of the CDR3 is TGTGCCAGCAAACCTGGTACACCTACTACGGAGCAGTACTTC.

CDR3 loop: CASTREMNTEAFF. CDR3 coding DNA: TGTGCCAGCACCCGGGAGATGAACACTGAAGCTTTCTTT. The chain combines TRBV6-5 with TRBJ1-1; D uncertain. CDR1 is MNHEY, CDR2 SVGAGI, per germline. This CDR3 has 13 amino acids. V lost 7 bases and J 0 bases, leaving 9 bases between the germline ends.

In this sample, this clone turned up once. The CDR3 sequence: CASSLTGTRGYEQYF. CDR3 coding DNA: TGTGCCAGCAGTCTCACCGGGACTAGGGGATACGAGCAGTACTTC. The chain uses TRBV6-5 and TRBJ2-7; 8 bases map to TRBD2. The germline V gene encodes CDR1 MNHEY and CDR2 SVGAGI. This CDR3 contains 15 residues. J gave up 4 bases and V 5 bases, and 10 bases lay outside the gene matches.

The chain recombines TRBV3-1 (or the pseudogene TRBV3-2) with TRBJ2-6; no definite D call. Trimming pared 0 bases from V and 0 bases from J, leaving 6 bases between. Germline values: CDR1 LGHDT, CDR2 YNNKEL (reference sequence). This CDR3 is 16 amino acids long. CDR3 protein: CASSQDGISGANVLTF. In DNA form, the CDR3 reads TGTGCCAGCAGCCAAGATGGGATCTCTGGGGCCAACGTCCTGACTTTC.

The chain carries TRBV5-6 and TRBJ2-3; possibly TRBD2 for D (5 bases). The ends were cut back, 4 bases at V and 1 base at J, with 13 bases in the middle. CDR3 length: 15 amino acids. CDR1 is SGHDT and CDR2 is YYEEEE in the germline V gene. The CDR3 DNA is TGTGCCAGCAGCCCACTTATGGGAGGCACAGATACGCAGTATTTT. It translates to CASSPLMGGTDTQYF.

This chain uses TRBV14 with TRBJ1-2; maybe TRBD1 (5 bases). The CDR3 is 15 amino acids. CDR1 and CDR2 from the germline V gene are SGHDN and FVKESK. Trimming shortened V by 4 bases and J by 1 base, and 13 bases separated the two germline ends. The CDR3 reads CASSLFDRLNYGYTF. In DNA, the CDR3 is TGTGCCAGCAGCCTTTTTGACAGACTTAACTATGGCTACACCTTC.

V gene TRBV11-3 combines with J gene TRBJ1-3, with 12 bases fitting TRBD1. V lost 5 bases and J lost 4; bases outside the gene matches: 6. The CDR3 extends over 16 amino acids. The germline gives CDR1 SGHNT, CDR2 YENEEA. In DNA, the CDR3 is TGTGCCAGCAGCCCGGGACAGGGGGCCGCCGGAAACACCATATATTTT. Translated: CASSPGQGAAGNTIYF.